This T cell receptor (beta chain) was captured in a study of blood T cells in healthy people across ages. Alongside a J-beta primer mix, a sample-barcoded 5' primer served in a second PCR lasting about 7 to 11 cycles. Via MiXCR, TCRdb re-called the 5' RACE reads, giving one row per CDR3 protein. The repertoire holds about 1.6 million distinct CDR3 sequences, with 30% to 35% as singletons. Healthy Caucasian individuals from Russia aged roughly 6 to 90 were enrolled as donors. This CDR3 is built from 14 residues. Trimming pared 4 bases from V and 6 bases from J, leaving 15 bases between. CDR1 is SGHRS and CDR2 is YFSETQ in the germline V gene. Regarding this clonotype: The antigen is not known.

Whole-study results and caveats: In these data, TCR beta diversity tracked strongly with naive T cell percentage. There was no known CMV status for donors, so expanded clonotype changes were possibly confounded. Older individuals had lower TCR beta diversity per million T cells (the decline was roughly linear).

The sequenced sample consisted of blood. V usage is TRBV5-1 and J usage is TRBJ2-3; D is uncertain. The receptor was isolated from a woman in her twenties or thirties in good health. The CDR3 nucleotides are TGCGCCAGCAGCCTTGGTCTTCAAGCGGATACGCAGTATTTT. Protein sequence: CASSLGLQADTQYF.